This T cell receptor (beta chain) derives from a study of cytomegalovirus exposure and HLA in healthy donors. Regarding the study as a whole: Most TCR sequences showed up rarely, but some public TCRs showed up in many donors. Donors were assumed by presence/absence analyses to have roughly uniform sequencing depth.

This CDR3 comprises 13 residues. CDR1 and CDR2 (germline): LNHDA, SQIVND (reference sequence). V gave up 9 bases and J gave up 0 bases, with 8 bases separating them. 13 Jbeta primers and 60 Vbeta primers were used for the PCR. Generated by immunoSEQ multiplex PCR, the TCRdb table keeps only in-frame clones and is missing some. In the table there are 110,000 to 150,000 clones, approximately 68% of which are singletons. Turning to this clone: Antigen: not known.

The specimen sequenced was PBMCs. The chain joins TRBV19 to TRBJ1-4; perhaps TRBD1 as D (5 bases). The TCR was taken from a man aged 40-50 years in good health and CMV-seronegative. The CDR3: CASTGSTNEKLFF. CDR3 DNA: TGTGCCAGCACAGGATCAACTAATGAAAAACTGTTTTTT.